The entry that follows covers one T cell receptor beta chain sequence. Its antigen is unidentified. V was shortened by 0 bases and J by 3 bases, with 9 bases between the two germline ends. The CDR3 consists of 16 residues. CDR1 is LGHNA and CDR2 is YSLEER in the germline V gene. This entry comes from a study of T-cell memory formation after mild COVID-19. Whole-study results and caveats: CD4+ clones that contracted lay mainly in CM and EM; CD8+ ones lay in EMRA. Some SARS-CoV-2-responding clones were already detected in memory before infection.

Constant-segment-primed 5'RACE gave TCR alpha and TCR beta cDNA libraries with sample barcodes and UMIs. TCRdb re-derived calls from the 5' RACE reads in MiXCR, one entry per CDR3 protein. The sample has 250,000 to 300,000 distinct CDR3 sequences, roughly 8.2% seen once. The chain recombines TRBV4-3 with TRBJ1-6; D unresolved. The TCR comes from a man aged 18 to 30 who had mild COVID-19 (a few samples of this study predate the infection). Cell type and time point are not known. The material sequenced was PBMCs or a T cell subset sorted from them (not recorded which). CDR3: CASSQESTRYNSPLHF. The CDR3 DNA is TGCGCCAGCAGCCAAGAGTCCACTCGCTATAATTCACCCCTCCACTTT.